This TCR beta chain was identified during a study of blood T cell repertoires in COVID-19. Measured with immunoSEQ multiplex PCR; TCRdb has only the in-frame clones, and not every one. The top ten clones hold under 8.5% of a sample with more than 80,000 clones, about 84% of them seen once. This CDR3 has 15 amino acids. The germline gives CDR1 GTSNPN, CDR2 SVGIG (reference sequence). The V segment lost 2 bases and the J segment 3 bases; nucleotides outside the gene matches: 7. The TCR comes from a man aged 50 or older with active COVID-19. Sequencing was carried out using peripheral blood. The chain employs TRBV30 and TRBJ2-3; TRBD2 matches at 8 bases. This chain's CDR3 is CAWSRIGGETDTQYF. The DNA of the CDR3 is TGTGCCTGGAGTCGTATCGGGGGGGAAACAGATACGCAGTATTTT. The full variable domain, its missing parts supplied by reference TRBV30 and TRBJ2-3, is SQTIHQWPATLVQPVGSPLSLECTVEGTSNPNLYWYRQAAGRGLQLLFYSVGIGQISSEVPQNLSASRPQDRQFILSSKKLLLSDSGFYLCAWSRIGGETDTQYFGPGTRLTVL.